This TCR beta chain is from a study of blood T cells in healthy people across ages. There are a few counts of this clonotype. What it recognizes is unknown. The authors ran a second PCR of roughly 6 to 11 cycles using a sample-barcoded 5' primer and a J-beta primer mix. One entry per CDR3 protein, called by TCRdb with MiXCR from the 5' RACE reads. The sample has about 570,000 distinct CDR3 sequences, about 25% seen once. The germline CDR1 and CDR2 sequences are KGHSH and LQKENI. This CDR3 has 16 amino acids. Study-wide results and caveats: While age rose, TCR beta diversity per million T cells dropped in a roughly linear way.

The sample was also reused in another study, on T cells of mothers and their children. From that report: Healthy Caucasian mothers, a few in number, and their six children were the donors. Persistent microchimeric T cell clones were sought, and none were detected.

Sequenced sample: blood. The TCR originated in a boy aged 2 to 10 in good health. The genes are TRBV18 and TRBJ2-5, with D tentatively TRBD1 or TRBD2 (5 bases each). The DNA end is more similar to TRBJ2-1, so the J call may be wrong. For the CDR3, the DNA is TGTGCCAGCTCACCCGCTGGGGGACGCCCGTACAATGAGCAGTTCTTC. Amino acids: CASSPAGGRPYNEQFF.